This T cell receptor beta chain was found in a study of shared clonotypes between healthy human individuals (dated by TCRdb to about 2020). Broadly, across the study: A couple of women and three men aged 18 to 49 years were included in the cohort. For each donor, CD4 naive and CD4 memory were each given three plates, CD8 naive was given two plates, and CD8 memory was given one plate. The study deeply sequenced blood TCR repertoires of five healthy adults to estimate repertoire size and the extent of clonotype sharing between individuals. To increase sequencing depth and limit assay-specific biases, TCR repertoire library preparation and sequencing were carried out by different laboratories using diverse techniques. Between about 0.94 and 8.9 billion PBMCs per donor were obtained by leukapheresis.

Turning to this clone: Its antigen is currently not known. No qualities accompany the bases; no much larger clone lies one base away.

For the CD8 naive samples, CD45RO-negative cells were positively selected for CCR7, yielding a CD45RA+CCR7+ population from which TemRA cells were excluded. The donors were healthy, HIV-negative adults who had no recently reported acute infections or vaccinations. Every donor was a Caucasian adult residing in Nashville, Tennessee, USA. Blood was collected by leukapheresis, and PBMCs were isolated by Ficoll-Histopaque density gradient centrifugation and then cryopreserved in liquid nitrogen vapor phase. Analytical flow cytometry was used to check the purity and quantity of every magnetically sorted T cell population. Each sorted fraction had its genomic DNA isolated and then quantified by UV absorbance on a Nanodrop 2000c. Using the deep immunoSEQ assay, multiplex PCR amplified TCR CDR3 regions from genomic DNA. Extracted genomic DNA from each cell subset was spread evenly across all wells of several immunoSEQ 96-well plates, with each plate serving as a replicate. Each replicate PCR for sorted subsets received around 200 ng genomic DNA, equal to tens of thousands of T cell genomes. Purified libraries were measured with a Qubit 3.0 fluorometer, size-checked on a Bioanalyzer 2100, and measured again with the KAPA Library Quantification kit. Every immunoSEQ 96-well plate was sequenced on a separate single-read 150-cycle Illumina NextSeq 550 flow cell. Processing in the source paper ran as follows. Because only junctional sequences without quality scores were contained in the immunoSEQ output, filtering matching that applied to full-length reads could not be performed. Sequences were annotated with PyIR, a Python wrapper for IgBLAST v1.9, and V/J genes and CDR3 were assigned using IMGT germline references. Reads with weak V/J assignments (E-value above 1e-6), missing CDR3, stop codons, out-of-frame junctions, or ambiguous translated residues were removed. V3J clonotypes were defined by identical inferred V gene, J gene, and CDR3 amino acid sequence. The percentage overlap between two repertoires was calculated by dividing the number of shared unique clonotypes by the size of the smaller repertoire. Richness of each repertoire was evaluated using RTK rarefaction, the Chao1 estimator, and Recon v2.1 estimates of unobserved clonotypes. OLGA was used to compute generation probabilities for all TCRbeta clonotypes that the gDNA method yielded from a handful of donors. TCRdb carries this immuneACCESS record with in-frame sequences only. Its versions omit some clonotypes, under half of them owing to an unresolved V gene in the studies checked, with the rest unexplained. V and J calls and clone size are as listed in that table; D and trimming were resolved from the DNA. The sample has about 2 million clones on record, about 94% of them singletons. The ten largest clones add up to 1% to 1.5% of the sample.

The germline ends are 13 bases apart after V is trimmed by 6 bases and J by 4 bases. The CDR3 covers 14 residues, taking in both the cysteine and the phenylalanine. Of all the DNA, just the CDR3 is kept, 42 bases in frame from base 1. CDR1 and CDR2 (MDHEN, SYDVKM) derive from the germline V gene. The paper as a whole reports these results and caveats: Roughly 5% of naive CD4, 3.5% of naive CD8, about 2.1% of memory CD4, and 0.35% to 0.4% of memory CD8 clonotypes were shared across a few donors. Estimated clonotype richness was generally larger for naive than for memory subsets. Sampling was restricted to blood, and TCR repertoires in tissues likely differ from the TCR repertoires found in blood. Rarefaction of sorted-subset datasets indicated incomplete sequencing despite the large sequencing depth. Clonotypes shared by all four sorted-subset donors showed higher generation probabilities than non-shared clonotypes. Pairwise subsampling led to the expectation that sequencing depth would affect the degree of clonotype sharing among donors. The small number of donors limited the genetic and exposure-history diversity represented.

The sample was naive CD8+ T cells sorted from blood. Taken with the paper, the label for cell subset or site translates to: CD45RA+CCR7+. The rearrangement joined TRBV28 to TRBJ2-1, with the D gene uncertain. The TCR sequence derives from a man in his late teens or twenties in good health. The DNA sequence reads TGTGCCAGCAGCCCCCTAAGCATGTACAATGAGCAGTTCTTC. It encodes CASSPLSMYNEQFF.